The clone carrying this TCR beta chain showed up just once. Assay used: immunoSEQ multiplex PCR; TCRdb lists only in-frame clones, some missing. In the table there are approximately 740,000 clones, 80% to 95% of which are singletons. These data belong to a study of shared clonotypes between healthy human individuals. This CDR3 spans 13 amino acids. With V trimmed by 6 bases and J by 4 bases, 4 bases remained unmatched. Germline V gene data show CDR1 as SGHTA and CDR2 as FQGTGA. Only CD45RO-negative cells positively selected for CCR7 counted as naive CD8 cells, so terminally differentiated effector memory CD45RA+ cells were excluded.

The sequencing input was naive CD8+ T cells sorted from blood. The TCR was taken from a man in his thirties or forties in good health. The chain employs TRBV7-3 and TRBJ2-3; 7 bases map to TRBD2. CDR3 region: CASSHGLADTQYF. CDR3 DNA: TGTGCCAGCAGTCACGGACTAGCAGATACGCAGTATTTT.